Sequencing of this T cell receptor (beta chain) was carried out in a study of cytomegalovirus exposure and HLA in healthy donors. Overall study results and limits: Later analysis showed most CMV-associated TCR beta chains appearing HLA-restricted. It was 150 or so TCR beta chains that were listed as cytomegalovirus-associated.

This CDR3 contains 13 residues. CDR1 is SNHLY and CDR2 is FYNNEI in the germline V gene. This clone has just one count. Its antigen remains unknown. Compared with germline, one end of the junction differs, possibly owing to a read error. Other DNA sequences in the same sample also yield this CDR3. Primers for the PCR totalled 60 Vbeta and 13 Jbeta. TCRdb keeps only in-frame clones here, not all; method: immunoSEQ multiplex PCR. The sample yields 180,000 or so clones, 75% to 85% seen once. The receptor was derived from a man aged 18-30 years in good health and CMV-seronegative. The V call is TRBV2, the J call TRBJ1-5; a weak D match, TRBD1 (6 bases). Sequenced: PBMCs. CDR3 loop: CASRDSSGQPQHF. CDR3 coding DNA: TGTGCCAGCAGGGACAGCTCGGGGCAGCCCCAACATTTT.